This TCR beta chain was identified during a study of cytomegalovirus exposure and HLA in healthy donors. Study-level background: Earlier results showed roughly 120 million unique TCR beta sequences derived from about 179 million T cells. Study-wide findings and caveats: The study flagged 150 to 200 TCR beta chains as cytomegalovirus-associated. Highly shared variants forming one cluster were likely a sequencing artifact.

The V segment lost 5 bases and the J segment 2 bases; nucleotides outside the gene matches: 4. This CDR3 has 14 residues. Germline V CDR1 and CDR2: LNHDA, SQIVND (reference sequence). As for this clone: The antigen remains undetermined.

PCR used 60 Vbeta primers and 13 Jbeta primers. Clones were sequenced by immunoSEQ multiplex PCR, and TCRdb holds only the in-frame ones, with some missing. The sample holds tens of thousands of clones, approximately 68% seen once. The chain is built from TRBV19 and TRBJ2-7; 9 bases agree with TRBD2. The receptor was derived from a woman in her fifties or sixties in good health and CMV-seropositive. Source material: PBMCs. In DNA, the CDR3 is TGTGCCAGTAGTGCAGGCGGGGGGGCCTACGAGCAGTACTTC. It yields the protein CASSAGGGAYEQYF.